The 4 T cell receptor beta chains below all came from one sample that was sequenced in a study of neurological immune-mediated disorders. In TCRdb, the 5' RACE reads were re-called with MiXCR into one record per CDR3 protein. Counted here are about 62,000 distinct CDR3 sequences, around 5% occurring once; the ten biggest clones make up about 3.2%. The specimen was PBMCs. The receptors derive from a woman in her forties or fifties with multiple sclerosis.

This clonotype was observed many times. V usage is TRBV9 and J usage is TRBJ1-1; possibly TRBD1 for D (6 bases). CDR3 length: 14 residues. Germline V gives CDR1 SGDLS, CDR2 YYNGEE. With 4 bases removed from V and 0 bases from J, the gap between germline ends came to 10 bases. This CDR3 reads CASSYRGLNTEAFF. The CDR3 DNA reads as TGTGCCAGCAGCTACCGGGGGCTGAACACTGAAGCTTTCTTT.

This clonotype was counted many times. The chain employs TRBV5-1 and TRBJ2-2; D unclear. V was clipped by 4 bases and J by 6 bases, with 13 bases between them. Germline V CDR1 and CDR2: SGHRS, YFSETQ. CDR3 length equals 14 residues. The CDR3 here is CASSTAIGAGELFF. For the CDR3, the DNA is TGCGCCAGCAGCACGGCAATTGGGGCCGGGGAGCTGTTTTTT.

This clonotype was recorded at least ten times. The chain employs TRBV6-1 and TRBJ2-1, with D perhaps TRBD2 (6 bases). The CDR3 is 16 residues long. CDR1 MNHNS and CDR2 SASEGT come from the germline V gene. Trimming removed 6 bases from V and 0 bases from J, with 15 bases in between. CDR3 DNA sequence: TGTGCCAGCAGCTCTACTAGCCGTAGCTCCTACAATGAGCAGTTCTTC. Translating gives CASSSTSRSSYNEQFF.

Concerning this clonotype: The junction departs from the called germline gene at one end, perhaps through a read error. The chain carries TRBV12-3 or TRBV12-4 and TRBJ1-5, with TRBD1 as a possible D gene (5 bases). This CDR3 spans 16 amino acids. The chain's CDR3 is CASSFWSGQGNQPQNF. DNA for the CDR3: TGTGCCAGCAGTTTTTGGTCGGGGCAAGGCAATCAGCCCCAGAATTTT.